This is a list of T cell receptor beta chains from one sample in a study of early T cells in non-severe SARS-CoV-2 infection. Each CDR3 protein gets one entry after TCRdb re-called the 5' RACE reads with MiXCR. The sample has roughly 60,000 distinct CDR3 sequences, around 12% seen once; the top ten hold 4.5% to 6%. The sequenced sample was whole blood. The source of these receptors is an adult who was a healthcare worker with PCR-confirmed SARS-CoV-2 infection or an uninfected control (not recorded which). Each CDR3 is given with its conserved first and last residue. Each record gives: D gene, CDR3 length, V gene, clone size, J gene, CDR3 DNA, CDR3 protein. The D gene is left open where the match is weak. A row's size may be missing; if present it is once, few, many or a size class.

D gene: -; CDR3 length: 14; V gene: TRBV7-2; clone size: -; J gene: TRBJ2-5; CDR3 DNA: TGTGCCAGCAGCCAAAACACAAAAGGCGGGACCCAGTACTTC; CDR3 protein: CASSQNTKGGTQYF
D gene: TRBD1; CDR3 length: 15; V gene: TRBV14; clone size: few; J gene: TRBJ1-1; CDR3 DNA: TGTGCCAGCAGCCTAACCCGACAGGGGGCTGGGTCAGCTTTCTTT; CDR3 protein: CASSLTRQGAGSAFF
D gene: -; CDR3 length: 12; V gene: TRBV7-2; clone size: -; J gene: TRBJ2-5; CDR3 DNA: TGTGCCAGCAGCGCAATGCGAGAGACCCAGTACTTC; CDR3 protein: CASSAMRETQYF
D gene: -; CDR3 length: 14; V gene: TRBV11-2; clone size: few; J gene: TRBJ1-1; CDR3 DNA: TGTGCCAGCTGGAATACAGGGCTGGGGACTGAAGCTTTCTTT; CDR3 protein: CASWNTGLGTEAFF
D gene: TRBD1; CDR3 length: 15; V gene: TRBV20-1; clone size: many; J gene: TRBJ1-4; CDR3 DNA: TGCAGTGCCGGACAGGGGAGTAAGACTAATGAAAAACTGTTTTTT; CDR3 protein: CSAGQGSKTNEKLFF
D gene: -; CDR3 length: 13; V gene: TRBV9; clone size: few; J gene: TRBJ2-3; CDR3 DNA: TGTGCCAGCAGCGGACCCCAGGCAGATACGCAGTATTTT; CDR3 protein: CASSGPQADTQYF
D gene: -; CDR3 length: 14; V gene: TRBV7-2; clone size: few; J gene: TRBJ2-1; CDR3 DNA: TGTGCCAGCAGCTTAGTTCGGCGGAACAATGAGCAGTTCTTC; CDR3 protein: CASSLVRRNNEQFF
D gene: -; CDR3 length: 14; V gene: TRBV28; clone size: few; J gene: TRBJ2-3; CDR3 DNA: TGTGCCAGCAGTTTAGGACTGCAGGGGGATACGCAGTATTTT; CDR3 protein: CASSLGLQGDTQYF
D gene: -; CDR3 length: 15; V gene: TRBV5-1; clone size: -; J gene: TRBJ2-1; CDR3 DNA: TGCGCCAGCAGCCCCAATGTGGGGGTTACCAATGAGCAGTTCTTC; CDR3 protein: CASSPNVGVTNEQFF
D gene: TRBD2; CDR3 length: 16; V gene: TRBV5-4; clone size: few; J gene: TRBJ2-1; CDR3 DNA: TGTGCCAGCAGCTCCCCTAGCGGACCCATAAACAATGAGCAGTTCTTC; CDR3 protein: CASSSPSGPINNEQFF
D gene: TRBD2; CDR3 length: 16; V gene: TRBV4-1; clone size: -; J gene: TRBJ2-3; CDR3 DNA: TGCGCCAGCAGCCGCTGGGTTGCGGGAGACACAGATACGCAGTATTTT; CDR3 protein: CASSRWVAGDTDTQYF
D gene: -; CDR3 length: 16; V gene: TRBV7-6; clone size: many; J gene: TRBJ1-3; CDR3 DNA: TGTGCCAGCAGCTTAGAGAAGTATGCCTCTGGAAACACCATATATTTT; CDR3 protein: CASSLEKYASGNTIYF
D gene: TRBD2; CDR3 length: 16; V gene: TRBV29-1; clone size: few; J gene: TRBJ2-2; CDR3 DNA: TGCAGCGCCCACGGACTAGCGGGGGCCAACACCGGGGAGCTGTTTTTT; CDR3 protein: CSAHGLAGANTGELFF
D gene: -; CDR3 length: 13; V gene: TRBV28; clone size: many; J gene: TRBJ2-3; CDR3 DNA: TGTGCCAGCCGGGGGTCCGGCACAGATACGCAGTATTTT; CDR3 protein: CASRGSGTDTQYF
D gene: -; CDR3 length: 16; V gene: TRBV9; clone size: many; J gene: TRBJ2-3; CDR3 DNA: TGTGCCAGCAGCGTTCACGGGCAGCTAGACACAGATACGCAGTATTTT; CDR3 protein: CASSVHGQLDTDTQYF
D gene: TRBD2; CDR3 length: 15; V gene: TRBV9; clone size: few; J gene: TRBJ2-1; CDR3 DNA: TGTGCCAGCAGCGTAGGTAGCGGGACGGTTGATGAGCAGTTCTTC; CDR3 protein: CASSVGSGTVDEQFF
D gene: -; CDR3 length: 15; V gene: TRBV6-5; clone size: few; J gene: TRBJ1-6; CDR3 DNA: TGTGCCAGCAGTTACTCAGGGGGAGGGAACTCACCCCTCCACTTT; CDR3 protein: CASSYSGGGNSPLHF
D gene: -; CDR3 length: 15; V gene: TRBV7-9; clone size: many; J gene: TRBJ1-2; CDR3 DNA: TGTGCCAGCAGCTTATTCCCGGAAGCTAACTATGGCTACACCTTC; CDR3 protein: CASSLFPEANYGYTF
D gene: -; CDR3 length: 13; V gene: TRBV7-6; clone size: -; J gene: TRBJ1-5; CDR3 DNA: TGTGCCAGCAGCTTAGCAGGGGATCAGCCCCAGCATTTT; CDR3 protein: CASSLAGDQPQHF
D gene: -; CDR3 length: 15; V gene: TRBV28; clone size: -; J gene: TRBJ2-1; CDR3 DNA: TGTGCCAGCAGTTTATCCCCTAAACAGGGAGGTGAGCAGTTCTTC; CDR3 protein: CASSLSPKQGGEQFF
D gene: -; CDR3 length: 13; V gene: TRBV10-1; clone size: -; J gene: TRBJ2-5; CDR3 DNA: TGCGCCAGCAGTGGCTCAGGCCAAGAGACCCAGTACTTC; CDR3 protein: CASSGSGQETQYF
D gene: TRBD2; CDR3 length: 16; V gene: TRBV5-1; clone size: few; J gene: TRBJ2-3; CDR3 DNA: TGCGCCAGCAGCTTGGGTGCTAGCGGGGACACAGATACGCAGTATTTT; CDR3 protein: CASSLGASGDTDTQYF
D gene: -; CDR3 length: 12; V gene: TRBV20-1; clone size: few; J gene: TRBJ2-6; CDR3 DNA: TGCAGTGCCCCGGGAGGGGCCAACGTCCTGACTTTC; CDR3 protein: CSAPGGANVLTF
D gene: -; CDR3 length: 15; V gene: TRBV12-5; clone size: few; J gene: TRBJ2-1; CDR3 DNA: TGTGCTAGTGGTTTGGTACTGGGAACCTACAATGAGCAGTTCTTC; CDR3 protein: CASGLVLGTYNEQFF
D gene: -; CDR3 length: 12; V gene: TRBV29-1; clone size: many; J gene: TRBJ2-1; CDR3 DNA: TGCAGCGTTGATGACACCACATGGGAGCAGTTCTTC; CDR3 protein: CSVDDTTWEQFF
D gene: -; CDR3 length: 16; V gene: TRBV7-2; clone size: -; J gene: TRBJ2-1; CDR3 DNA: TGTGCCAGCAGCTCAAGGCTGGGGGCGGCTGCTAATGAGCAGTTCTTC; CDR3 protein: CASSSRLGAAANEQFF
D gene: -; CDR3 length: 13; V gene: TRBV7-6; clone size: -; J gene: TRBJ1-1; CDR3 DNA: TGTGCCAGCAGCTTAGAGGTGAGCACTGAAGCTTTCTTT; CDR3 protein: CASSLEVSTEAFF
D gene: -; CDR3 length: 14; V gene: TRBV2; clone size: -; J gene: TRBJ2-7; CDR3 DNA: TGTGCCAGCAGTGAATGGGGACAAGACTACGAGCAGTACTTC; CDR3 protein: CASSEWGQDYEQYF
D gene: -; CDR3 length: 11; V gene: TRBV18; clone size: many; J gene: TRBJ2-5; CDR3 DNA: TGTGCCAGCTCCCCCCAAGAGACCCAGTACTTC; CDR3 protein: CASSPQETQYF
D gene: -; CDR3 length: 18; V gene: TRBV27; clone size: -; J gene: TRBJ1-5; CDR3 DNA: TGTGCCAGCAGTTTGACTCCCCCGGGGGATTATAGCAATCAGCCCCAGCATTTT; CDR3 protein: CASSLTPPGDYSNQPQHF
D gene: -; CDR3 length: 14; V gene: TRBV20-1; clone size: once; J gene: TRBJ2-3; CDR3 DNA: TGCAGTGCTAGAGATGGGGTTGCGACAGATACGCAGTATTTT; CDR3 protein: CSARDGVATDTQYF
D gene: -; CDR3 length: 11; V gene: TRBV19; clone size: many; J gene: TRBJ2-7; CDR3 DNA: TGTGCCCCCCTTGGCCCCTACGAGCAGTACTTC; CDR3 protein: CAPLGPYEQYF
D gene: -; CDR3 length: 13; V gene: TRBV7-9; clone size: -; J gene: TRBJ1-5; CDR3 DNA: TGTGCCAGCGTGGCAGGGGCTTCCCAGCCCCAGCATTTT; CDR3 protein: CASVAGASQPQHF
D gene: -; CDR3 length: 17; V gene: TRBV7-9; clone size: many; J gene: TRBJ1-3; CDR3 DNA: TGTGCCAGCAGCCCCCCATTGGGCAGGGAGGATGGAAACACCATATATTTT; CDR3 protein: CASSPPLGREDGNTIYF
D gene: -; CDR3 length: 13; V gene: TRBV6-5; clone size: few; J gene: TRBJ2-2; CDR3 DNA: TGTGCCAGCCTCACACTCAACACCGGGGAGCTGTTTTTT; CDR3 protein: CASLTLNTGELFF
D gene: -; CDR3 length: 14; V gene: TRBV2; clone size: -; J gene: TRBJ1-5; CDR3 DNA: TGTGCCAGCAGTGAAGTAGGCGGCAATCAGCCCCAGCATTTT; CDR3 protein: CASSEVGGNQPQHF
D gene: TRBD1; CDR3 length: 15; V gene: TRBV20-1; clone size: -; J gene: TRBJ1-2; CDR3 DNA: TGCAGTGCTAGAGAAATAGCAGGGGGCAGTTCTGACTACACCTTC; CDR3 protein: CSAREIAGGSSDYTF
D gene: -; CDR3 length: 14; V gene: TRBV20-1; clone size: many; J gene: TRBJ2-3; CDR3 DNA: TGCAGTGCCGGGATAAGCGGGTATCAGGGTACGCAGTATTTT; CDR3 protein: CSAGISGYQGTQYF
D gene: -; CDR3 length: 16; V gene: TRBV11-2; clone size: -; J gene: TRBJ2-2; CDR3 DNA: TGTGCCAGCAGCTTCTGGTCCGGGCCCAACACCGGGGAGCTGTTTTTT; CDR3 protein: CASSFWSGPNTGELFF
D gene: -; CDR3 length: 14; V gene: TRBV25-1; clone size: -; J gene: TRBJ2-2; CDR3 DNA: TGTGCCAGCAGTGAATCCTGGGACACCGGGGAGCTGTTTTTT; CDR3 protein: CASSESWDTGELFF